This TCR beta chain was profiled in a study of regulatory dendritic cells for organ transplantation. Allogeneic regulatory or mature dendritic cells were co-cultured for 5 days with CFSE-labeled sorted T cells at 1:10. Naive CD45RA+ and memory CD45RO+ CD4+ or CD8+ T cells were FACS-sorted. As for this clone: Its target is unknown.

Germline CDR1 reads SGHTA; CDR2 reads FQGNSA. CDR3 length: 14 amino acids. The junction had 5 bases not matched to a gene; V was cut back by 5 bases and J by 6 bases. Profiling relied on immunoSEQ multiplex PCR, and the TCRdb table lists in-frame clones only, not all of them. Of about 20,000 clones in the sample, less than 90% were seen once. Study outcomes and limitations: Of resting T cell subsets, memory CD8+ had the most alloreactive clonotypes. Considerable individual heterogeneity was seen in alloreactive memory CD8+ T cells.

Sequences were obtained from naive CD4+ T cells from blood cultured with dendritic cells. Subset here: CD45RA+ naive T cells. The TCR comes from a human donor in good health. This chain connects TRBV7-2 to TRBJ2-7; 12 bases are shared with TRBD1. The CDR3 loop reads CASSIRDRGLEQYF. DNA of the CDR3: TGTGCCAGCAGCATCCGGGACAGGGGGCTCGAGCAGTACTTC.